This TCR beta chain originates from a study of cytomegalovirus exposure and HLA in healthy donors. The PCR was carried out with 60 Vbeta primers and 13 Jbeta primers. Here immunoSEQ multiplex PCR was the method, and the copy in TCRdb shows in-frame clones only, minus some. The data show approximately 190,000 clones, 65% to 85% seen once. CDR3 size: 14 residues. Germline V gene sequence: CDR1 SGHDN, CDR2 FVKESK. Trimming cost V 6 bases and J 9 bases; bases outside gene matches: 10. The V call is TRBV14, the J call TRBJ2-1, with 8 bases matching TRBD1. This TCR derives from a man aged 35 to 55 in good health and CMV-seropositive. Sequenced input: PBMCs. CDR3 amino acids: CASSRQGWTVEQFF. CDR3 sequence (DNA): TGTGCCAGCAGTCGACAGGGGTGGACGGTTGAGCAGTTCTTC.